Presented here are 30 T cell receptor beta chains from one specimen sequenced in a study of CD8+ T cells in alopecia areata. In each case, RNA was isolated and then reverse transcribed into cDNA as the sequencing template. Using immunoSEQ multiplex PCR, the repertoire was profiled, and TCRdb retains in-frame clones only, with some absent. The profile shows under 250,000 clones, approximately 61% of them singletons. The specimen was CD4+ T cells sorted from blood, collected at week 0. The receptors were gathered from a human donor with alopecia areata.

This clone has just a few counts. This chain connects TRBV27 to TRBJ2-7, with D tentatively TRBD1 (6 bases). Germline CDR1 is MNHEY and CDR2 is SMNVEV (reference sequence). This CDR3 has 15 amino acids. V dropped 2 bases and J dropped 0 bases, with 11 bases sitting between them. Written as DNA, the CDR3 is TGTGCCAGCAGTTTAGAAGGCAGGGGCTCCTACGAGCAGTACTTC. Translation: CASSLEGRGSYEQYF.

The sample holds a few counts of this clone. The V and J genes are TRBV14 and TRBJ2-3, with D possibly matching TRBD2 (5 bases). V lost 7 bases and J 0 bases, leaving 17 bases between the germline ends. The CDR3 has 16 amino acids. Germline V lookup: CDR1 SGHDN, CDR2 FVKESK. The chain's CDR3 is CASNPVGRGSTDTQYF. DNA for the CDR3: TGTGCCAGCAATCCAGTGGGCCGAGGGAGCACAGATACGCAGTATTTT.

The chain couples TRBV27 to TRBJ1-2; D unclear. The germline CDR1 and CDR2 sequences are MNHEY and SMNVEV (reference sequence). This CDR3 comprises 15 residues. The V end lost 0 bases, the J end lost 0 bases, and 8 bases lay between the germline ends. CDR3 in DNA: TGTGCCAGCAGTTTATCTTGGCCCTCTAACTATGGCTACACCTTC. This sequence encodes CASSLSWPSNYGYTF.

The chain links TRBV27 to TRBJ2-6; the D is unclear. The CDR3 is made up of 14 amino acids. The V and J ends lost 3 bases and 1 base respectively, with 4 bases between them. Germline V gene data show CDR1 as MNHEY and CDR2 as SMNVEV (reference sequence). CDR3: CASSFSSGANVLTF. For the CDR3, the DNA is TGTGCCAGCAGTTTCTCTTCTGGGGCCAACGTCCTGACTTTC.

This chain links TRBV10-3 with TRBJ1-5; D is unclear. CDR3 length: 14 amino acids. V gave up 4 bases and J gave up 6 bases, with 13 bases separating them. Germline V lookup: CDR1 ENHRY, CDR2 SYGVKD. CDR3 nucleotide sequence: TGTGCCATCAGTGTCGGGCAGAGTAGTCAGCCCCAGCATTTT. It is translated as CAISVGQSSQPQHF.

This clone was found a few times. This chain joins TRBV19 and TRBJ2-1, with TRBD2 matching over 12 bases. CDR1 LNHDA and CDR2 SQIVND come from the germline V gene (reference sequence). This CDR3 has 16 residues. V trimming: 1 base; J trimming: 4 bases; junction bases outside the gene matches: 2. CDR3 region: CASSIGLAGGYNEQFF. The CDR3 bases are TGTGCCAGTAGTATAGGGCTAGCGGGAGGGTACAATGAGCAGTTCTTC.

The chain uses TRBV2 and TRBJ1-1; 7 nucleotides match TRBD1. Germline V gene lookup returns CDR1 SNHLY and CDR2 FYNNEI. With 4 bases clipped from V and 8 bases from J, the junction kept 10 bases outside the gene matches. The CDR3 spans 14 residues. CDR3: CASSARQGGTEAFF. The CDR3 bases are TGTGCCAGCAGTGCCCGACAGGGTGGCACCGAAGCTTTCTTT. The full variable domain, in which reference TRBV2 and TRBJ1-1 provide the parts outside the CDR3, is EPEVTQTPSHQVTQMGQEVILRCVPISNHLYFYWYRQILGQKVEFLVSFYNNEISEKSEIFDDQFSVERPDGSNFTLKIRSTKLEDSAMYFCASSARQGGTEAFFGQGTRLTVV.

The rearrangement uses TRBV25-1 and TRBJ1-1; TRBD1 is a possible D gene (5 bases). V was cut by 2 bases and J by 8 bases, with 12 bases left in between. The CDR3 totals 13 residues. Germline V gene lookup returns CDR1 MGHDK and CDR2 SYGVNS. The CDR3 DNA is TGTGCCAGCAGTGAAGGGGGGAGGGCCGAAGCTTTCTTT. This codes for CASSEGGRAEAFF.

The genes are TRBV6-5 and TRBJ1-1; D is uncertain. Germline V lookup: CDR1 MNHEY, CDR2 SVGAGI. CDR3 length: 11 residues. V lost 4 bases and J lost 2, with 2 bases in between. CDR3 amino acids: CASSSNTEAFF. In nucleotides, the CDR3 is TGTGCCAGCAGTTCCAACACTGAAGCTTTCTTT.

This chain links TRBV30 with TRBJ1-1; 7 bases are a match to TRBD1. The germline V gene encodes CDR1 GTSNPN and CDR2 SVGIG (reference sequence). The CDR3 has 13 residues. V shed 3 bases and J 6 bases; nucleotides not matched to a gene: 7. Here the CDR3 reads CAWSGGTVAEAFF. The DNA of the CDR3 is TGTGCCTGGAGCGGCGGGACAGTCGCTGAAGCTTTCTTT.

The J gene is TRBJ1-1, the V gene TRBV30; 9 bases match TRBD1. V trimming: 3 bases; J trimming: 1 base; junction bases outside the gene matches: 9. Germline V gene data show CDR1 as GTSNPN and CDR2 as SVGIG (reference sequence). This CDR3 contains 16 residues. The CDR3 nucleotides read TGTGCCTGGAGAGCTACAGGGGGCATATGGAACACTGAAGCTTTCTTT. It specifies CAWRATGGIWNTEAFF.

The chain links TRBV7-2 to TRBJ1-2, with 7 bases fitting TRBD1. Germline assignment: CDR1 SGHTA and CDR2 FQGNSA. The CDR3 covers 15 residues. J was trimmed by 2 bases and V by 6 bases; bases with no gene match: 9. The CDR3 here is CASSRDRDSNYGYTF. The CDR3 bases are TGTGCCAGCAGTCGTGACCGGGACAGCAACTATGGCTACACCTTC. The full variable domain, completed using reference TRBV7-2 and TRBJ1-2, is GAGVSQSPSNKVTEKGKDVELRCDPISGHTALYWYRQSLGQGLEFLIYFQGNSAPDKSGLPSDRFSAERTGGSVSTLTIQRTQQEDSAVYLCASSRDRDSNYGYTFGSGTRLTVV.

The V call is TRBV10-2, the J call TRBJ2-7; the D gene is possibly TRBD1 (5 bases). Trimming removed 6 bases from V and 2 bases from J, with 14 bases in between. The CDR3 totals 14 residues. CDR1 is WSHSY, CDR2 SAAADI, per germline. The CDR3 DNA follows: TGCGCCAGCAGCCACGACAGTGGGACCTACGAGCAGTACTTC. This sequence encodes CASSHDSGTYEQYF.

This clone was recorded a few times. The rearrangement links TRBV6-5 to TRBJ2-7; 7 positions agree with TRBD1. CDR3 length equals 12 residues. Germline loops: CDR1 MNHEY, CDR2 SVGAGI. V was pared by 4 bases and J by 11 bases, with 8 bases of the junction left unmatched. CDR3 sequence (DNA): TGTGCCAGCAGTTCCCACGACAGGGCGGAGTACTTC. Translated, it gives CASSSHDRAEYF.

This chain's CDR3 is CSVAATHEQYF. CDR3 sequence (DNA): TGCAGCGTTGCGGCCACCCACGAGCAGTACTTC. This chain links TRBV29-1 with TRBJ2-7; D gene unclear. Germline V gene sequence: CDR1 SQVTM, CDR2 ANQGSEA. The CDR3 sequence is 11 residues long. Trimming pared 4 bases from V and 5 bases from J, leaving 9 bases between.

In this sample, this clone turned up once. CDR3 in amino acids: CASRSPGGRTEAFF. The CDR3 DNA follows: TGTGCCAGCAGATCGCCGGGAGGGAGAACTGAAGCTTTCTTT. This chain links TRBV11-2 with TRBJ1-1, with unresolved D. Trimming cost V 6 bases and J 5 bases, with 16 bases left between them. Germline-derived CDR1 and CDR2 are SGHAT and FQNNGV. The CDR3 runs to 14 residues. The full variable domain, rest sourced from reference TRBV11-2 and TRBJ1-1, is EAGVAQSPRYKIIEKRQSVAFWCNPISGHATLYWYQQILGQGPKLLIQFQNNGVVDDSQLPKDRFSAERLKGVDSTLKIQPAKLEDSAVYLCASRSPGGRTEAFFGQGTRLTVV.

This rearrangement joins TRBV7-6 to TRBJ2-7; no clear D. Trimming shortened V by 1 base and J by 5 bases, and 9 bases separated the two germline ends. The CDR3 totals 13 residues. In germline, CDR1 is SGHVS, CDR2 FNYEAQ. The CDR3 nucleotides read TGTGCCAGCAGCTTAGTCGGGTTACACGAGCAGTACTTC. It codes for CASSLVGLHEQYF.

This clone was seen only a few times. The CDR3 loop is CASSQGRDTQYF. The CDR3 DNA reads TGTGCCAGCAGTCAAGGAAGGGATACGCAGTATTTT. The chain joins TRBV6-5 to TRBJ2-3; no clear D. This CDR3 spans 12 amino acids. Looked up from germline, CDR1 is MNHEY and CDR2 is SVGAGI. V gave up 5 bases and J gave up 6 bases, with 9 bases separating them.

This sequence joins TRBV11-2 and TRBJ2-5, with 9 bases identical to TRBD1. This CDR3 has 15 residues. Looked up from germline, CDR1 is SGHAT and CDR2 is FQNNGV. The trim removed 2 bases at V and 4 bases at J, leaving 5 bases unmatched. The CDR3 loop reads CASSLRGQGRETQYF. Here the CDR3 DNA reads TGTGCCAGCAGCTTAAGGGGACAGGGCCGAGAGACCCAGTACTTC.

The CDR3 here is CAISDQGSDHQPQHF. The DNA of the CDR3 is TGTGCCATCAGTGACCAGGGGAGCGACCATCAGCCCCAGCATTTT. The J gene is TRBJ1-5, the V gene TRBV10-3, with D tentatively TRBD1 (6 bases). Germline assignment: CDR1 ENHRY and CDR2 SYGVKD. Trimming shortened V by 3 bases and J by 5 bases, and 14 bases separated the two germline ends. The CDR3 is made up of 15 amino acids.

Written as DNA, the CDR3 is TGCAGCGTCCCGAGGGCACAGGGGGCCCACACTGAAGCTTTCTTT. Protein sequence: CSVPRAQGAHTEAFF. This chain links TRBV29-1 with TRBJ1-1; 9 positions agree with TRBD1. V shed 6 bases and J 3 bases; nucleotides not matched to a gene: 11. The CDR3 runs to 15 residues. Germline CDR1 SQVTM, CDR2 ANQGSEA.

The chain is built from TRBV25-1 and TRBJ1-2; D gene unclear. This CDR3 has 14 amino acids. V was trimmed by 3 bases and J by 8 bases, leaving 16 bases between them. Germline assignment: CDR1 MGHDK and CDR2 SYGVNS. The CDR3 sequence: CASSDFDMSLGYTF. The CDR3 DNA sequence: TGTGCCAGCAGTGATTTTGACATGTCGTTAGGCTACACCTTC.

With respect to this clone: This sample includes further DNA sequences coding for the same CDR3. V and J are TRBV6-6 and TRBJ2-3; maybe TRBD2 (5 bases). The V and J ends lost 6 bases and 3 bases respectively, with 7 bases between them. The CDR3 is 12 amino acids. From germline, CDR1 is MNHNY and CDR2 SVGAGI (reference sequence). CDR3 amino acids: CASRGGTDTQYF. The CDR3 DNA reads TGTGCCAGCAGGGGCGGGACAGATACGCAGTATTTT.

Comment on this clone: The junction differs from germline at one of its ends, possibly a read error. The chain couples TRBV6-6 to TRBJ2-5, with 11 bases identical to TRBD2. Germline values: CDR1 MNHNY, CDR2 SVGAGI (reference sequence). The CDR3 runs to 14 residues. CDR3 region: CAISSGRGGETQYF. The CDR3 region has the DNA TGTGCCATCAGTAGCGGGAGGGGAGGAGAGACCCAGTACTTC.

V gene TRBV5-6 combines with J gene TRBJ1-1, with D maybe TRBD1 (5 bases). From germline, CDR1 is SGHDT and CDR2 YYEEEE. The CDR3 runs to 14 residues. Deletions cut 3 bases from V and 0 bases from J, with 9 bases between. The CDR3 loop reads CASSSWGLNTEAFF. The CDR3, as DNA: TGTGCCAGCAGCTCGTGGGGCTTGAACACTGAAGCTTTCTTT.

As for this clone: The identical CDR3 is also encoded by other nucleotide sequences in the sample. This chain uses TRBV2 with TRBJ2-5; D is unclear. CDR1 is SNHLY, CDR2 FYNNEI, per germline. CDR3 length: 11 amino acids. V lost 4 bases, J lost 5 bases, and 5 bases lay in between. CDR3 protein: CASSVGETQYF. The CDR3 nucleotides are TGTGCCAGCAGTGTCGGTGAGACCCAGTACTTC.

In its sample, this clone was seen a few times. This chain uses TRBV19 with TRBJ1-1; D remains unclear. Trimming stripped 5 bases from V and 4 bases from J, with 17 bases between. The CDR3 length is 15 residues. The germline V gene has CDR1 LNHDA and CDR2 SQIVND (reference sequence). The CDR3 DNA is TGTGCCAGTAGTGTCGGCGGACCAAGGAGCACTGAAGCTTTCTTT. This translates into CASSVGGPRSTEAFF.

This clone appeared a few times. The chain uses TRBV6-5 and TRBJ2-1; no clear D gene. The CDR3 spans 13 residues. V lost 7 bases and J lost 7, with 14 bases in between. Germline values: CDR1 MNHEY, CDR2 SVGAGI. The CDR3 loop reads CASMLYTGNEQFF. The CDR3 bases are TGTGCCAGCATGCTATATACTGGGAATGAGCAGTTCTTC.

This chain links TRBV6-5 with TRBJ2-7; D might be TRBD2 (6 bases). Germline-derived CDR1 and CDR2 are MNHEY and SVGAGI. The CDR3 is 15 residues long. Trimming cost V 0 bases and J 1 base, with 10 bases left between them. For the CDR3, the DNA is TGTGCCAGCAGTTACTCCCGGACTATTTCCTACGAGCAGTACTTC. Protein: CASSYSRTISYEQYF.

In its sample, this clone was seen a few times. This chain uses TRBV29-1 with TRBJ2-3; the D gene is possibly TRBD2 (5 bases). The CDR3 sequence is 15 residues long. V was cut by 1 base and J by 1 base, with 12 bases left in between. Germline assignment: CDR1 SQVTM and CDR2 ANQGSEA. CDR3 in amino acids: CSVEALAGGTDTQYF. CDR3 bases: TGCAGCGTTGAAGCCCTAGCTGGGGGCACAGATACGCAGTATTTT.